This T cell receptor (beta chain) derives from a study of blood T cell repertoires in COVID-19 (TCRdb year 2020). General notes on the study: The collaborator samples originated in the United States, Italy and Spain and spanned the acute and convalescent phases of COVID-19. The prospective study material was composed of cDNA or gDNA derived from T cells, B-cell-depleted T cells, or PBMCs. Deeply sampled blood TCRbeta repertoires from subjects exposed to, actively infected with, or recovered from COVID-19 were included in the dataset. The repertoires were released in a freely available public database meant as a resource for research on the immune response to SARS-CoV-2. Samples were obtained from the ongoing ImmuneRACE study (first 160 participants) and from 1,200 or so subjects provided by 6 global collaborators. Nearly every sample came with metadata listing a de-identified subject ID, COVID-19 status, age in years and sex. Where HLA class I and class II types were available, the types were taken from metadata supplied by the sample provider, not from assay-based typing. Overall study results and their limits: How much clinical and demographic metadata was included differed by source and by participant, and the metadata was provided uncurated.

TCRbeta CDR3 regions were amplified from genomic DNA using the immunoSEQ Assay, a bias-controlled multiplex PCR. Per the authors' processing: Nucleated cell counts per sample were estimated from amplification of reference gene primers within the assay. To quantify the absolute abundance of each unique TCRbeta CDR3 rearrangement, sequence reads were collapsed and filtered. For each sample, productive Simpson clonality was calculated by taking the square root of Simpson's diversity index across productive rearrangements. TCRdb took over this immuneACCESS table, retaining in-frame rearrangements with V and J assigned. Such tables are incomplete; in checked studies, under half of the missing clones stem from an unresolved V gene, and the remainder is unexplained. That table is the source of V, J and clone size, and D and trimming were worked out from the DNA. The sample table holds about 110,000 clones, of which around 89% were seen once. Jointly, the top ten make up 1% to 1.4% of the sample.

Remarks on this clone: Its antigen is not yet known. No base qualities exist here, and no much larger clone lies one base off it.

The CDR3, cysteine through phenylalanine, is 13 amino acids long. Just CDR3 DNA is preserved here, 39 bases in frame from base 1. Based on the germline V gene, the CDR1 and CDR2 sequences are SGHTA and FQGTGA. Trimming costs V 5 bases and J 5 bases, and their ends lie 12 bases apart. Whole blood was collected in K2EDTA tubes by collaborating institutions according to the institutions' own protocols. For TCRbeta analysis, collaborators shipped samples in one of three forms: frozen whole blood, isolated PBMCs, or DNA extracted from either of those sample types. The sample was peripheral blood. The sequence is built from TRBV7-3 and TRBJ1-2; matching of 5 bases hints at TRBD1 as the D gene. The clonotype was recovered from a human donor in a cohort sampled during active COVID-19. The CDR3 region has the sequence CASSPGLGYGYTF. DNA sequence: TGTGCCAGCAGCCCAGGGCTCGGGTATGGCTACACCTTC.